This TCR beta chain is from a study of blood T cell repertoires in COVID-19. Overall study: COVID-19 samples from acute and convalescent phases originated in the United States, Italy and Spain. In each case, the material was cDNA or gDNA derived from T cells, B-cell-depleted T cells, or PBMCs.

J was trimmed by 2 bases and V by 0 bases; bases with no gene match: 3. Per germline, CDR1 SGDLS and CDR2 YYNGEE. This CDR3 contains 15 residues. Authors' analysis steps: How many nucleated cells were present was estimated from reference gene primer amplification. Sequencing used immunoSEQ multiplex PCR; TCRdb keeps in-frame clones, though not all of them. Clone size and the V and J calls come from that table; the DNA yielded D and trimming. The sample holds about 59,000 clones, less than 90% seen once. The clonotype originates from an elderly man in a cohort sampled during active COVID-19. The sample consisted of peripheral blood. The chain carries TRBV9 and TRBJ2-7; 9 bases agree with TRBD2. The CDR3 here is CASSVAASGTYEQYF. DNA of the CDR3: TGTGCCAGCAGCGTAGCGGCTAGCGGGACCTACGAGCAGTACTTC.